This TCR beta chain was captured in a study of shared clonotypes between healthy human individuals (dated by TCRdb to 2020 to 2022). With respect to the entire study: Two women and a few men aged 18 to 49 years were included in the cohort. Per donor, leukapheresis produced somewhere between about 0.8 and 9.5 billion PBMCs. To estimate repertoire size and how much clonotypes are shared between individuals, the study performed deep sequencing of blood TCR repertoires from roughly five healthy adults. Libraries were prepared and TCR repertoires were sequenced by different laboratories using diverse techniques, in order to increase sequencing depth and limit assay-specific biases.

Overall study outcomes, separate from this receptor: Because the study included a small number of donors, the genetic and exposure-history diversity represented was limited. Pairwise subsampling led to the expectation that sequencing depth would affect the degree of clonotype sharing among donors. Sampling was restricted to blood, and TCR repertoires in tissue are likely to differ from TCR repertoires in blood.

Using the deep immunoSEQ assay, multiplex PCR amplified TCR CDR3 regions from genomic DNA. Genomic DNA extracted from each cell subset was distributed evenly over all wells of several immunoSEQ 96-well plates, and each plate served as one replicate. Each replicate PCR for unsorted PBMC received about 300 ng genomic DNA, equal to 30,000 or so T cell genomes. Ten immunoSEQ deep assay plates were used to sequence unsorted PBMC genomic DNA. Purified libraries were quantified with a Qubit 3.0 fluorometer, sized on a Bioanalyzer 2100, and re-quantified with the KAPA Library Quantification kit. Every immunoSEQ 96-well plate was sequenced on a dedicated single-read 150-cycle Illumina NextSeq 550 flow cell. The original pipeline was this. Because the immunoSEQ output held only junctional sequences and lacked quality scores, the filtering could not match the filtering applied to full-length reads. Sequences were annotated with PyIR, a Python wrapper for IgBLAST v1.9, and V/J genes and CDR3 were assigned using IMGT germline references. Reads were filtered out if the reads had weak V/J assignments (E-value above 1e-6), no CDR3, stop codons, out-of-frame junctions, or ambiguous translated residues. V3J clonotypes were defined by identical inferred V gene, J gene, and CDR3 amino acid sequence. Percentage overlap between repertoires was computed as shared unique clonotypes divided by the size of the smaller repertoire. Repertoire richness was assessed with RTK rarefaction, the Chao1 estimator, and Recon v2.1 estimates of unobserved clonotypes. TCRdb carries this immuneACCESS record with in-frame sequences only. Its versions omit some clonotypes, under half of them owing to an unresolved V gene in the studies checked, with the rest unexplained. That table gives V, J and clone size, and the DNA gave D and trimming. This sample has about 460,000 clones in its table, and around 77% of those were observed once. Of the sample, 12% falls within the top ten clones.

For this clone: Its antigen is unknown. Base qualities are not provided; no much larger clone lies one nucleotide away.

Donors were healthy HIV-negative adults with no recently reported acute infections or vaccinations. Every donor was a Caucasian adult living in Nashville, Tennessee, USA. For unsorted samples, around 85 million PBMCs were counted, and genomic DNA was extracted using the QIAamp DNA Blood Mini kit. Blood was obtained by leukapheresis, after which PBMCs were separated by Ficoll-Histopaque density gradient centrifugation and cryopreserved in liquid nitrogen vapor phase. The receptor's source is a woman in her forties in good health. Some clones in this sample may be carry-over from other donors' samples. The sample comprised PBMCs.

Here is the DNA: TGTGCCAGCAGTTTAAGTTTCTATGAGCAGTTCTTC. Translated, this is CASSLSFYEQFF. The V and J segments used are TRBV28 and TRBJ2-1, with the D gene uncertain. The CDR3 runs 12 amino acids, cysteine and phenylalanine included. The CDR3 DNA has 36 bases and is translated from base 1. V gives up 2 bases and J gives up 8 bases, and the segment between their germline ends measures 7 bases. Looking up the germline V gene yields CDR1 MDHEN and CDR2 SYDVKM.